Shown below are 26 T cell receptor beta chains from a single sample sequenced in a study of T cells in Graves' hyperthyroidism and ophthalmopathy. Amplification targeted TCR beta CDR3 regions from RNA transcripts. A first-round RT-PCR of the TCR CDR3 used the HTBI primer set. Each CDR3 protein is one row after TCRdb ran MiXCR on the multiplex PCR reads. The table includes some 350,000 distinct CDR3 sequences, roughly 15% detected once. Material for sequencing was blood. These receptors were taken from a woman aged 40 to 55 with Graves' ophthalmopathy.

This clonotype has a count of ten or more. The rearrangement joins TRBV3-1 to TRBJ1-5; D unresolved. The CDR3 extends over 15 amino acids. Germline V gene data show CDR1 as LGHDT and CDR2 as YNNKEL (reference sequence). Trimming took 0 bases from V and 7 from J, leaving 13 bases between them. In DNA, the CDR3 is TGTGCCAGCAGCCAAGAGGTGGGGATCGGACAGCCCCAGCATTTT. As protein: CASSQEVGIGQPQHF.

This clonotype has a count of ten or more. The chain combines TRBV5-1 with TRBJ2-7; D is perhaps TRBD2 (6 bases). The ends were cut back, 0 bases at V and 1 base at J, with 14 bases in the middle. The germline gives CDR1 SGHRS, CDR2 YFSETQ. The CDR3 is made up of 16 amino acids. The chain's CDR3 is CASSLGDWLASYEQYF. The CDR3 nucleotides are TGCGCCAGCAGCTTGGGGGACTGGCTGGCTTCCTACGAGCAGTACTTC.

This chain joins TRBV6-1 and TRBJ1-2; D is ambiguous. Germline CDR1 is MNHNS and CDR2 is SASEGT. V lost 6 bases and J 2 bases, leaving 13 bases between the germline ends. The length of the CDR3 is 14 residues. The CDR3 here is CASSPGPGNYGYTF. As DNA, the CDR3 is TGTGCCAGCAGCCCCGGACCGGGCAACTATGGCTACACCTTC.

CDR3 sequence: CASSVAGGVEQFF. The CDR3 DNA follows: TGTGCCAGTAGTGTGGCGGGAGGGGTCGAGCAGTTCTTC. The rearrangement links TRBV19 to TRBJ2-1, with 9 bases aligning to TRBD2. Per germline, CDR1 LNHDA and CDR2 SQIVND (reference sequence). This CDR3 region has 13 residues. The trim removed 5 bases at V and 10 bases at J, leaving 6 bases unmatched.

The V and J genes are TRBV28 and TRBJ2-1, with TRBD2 identical over 13 bases. Germline V lookup: CDR1 MDHEN, CDR2 SYDVKM. V trimming: 6 bases; J trimming: 7 bases; junction bases outside the gene matches: 6. The CDR3 totals 15 residues. In DNA, the CDR3 is TGTGCCAGCAGGACAACTAGCGGGAGGGTAAATGAGCAGTTCTTC. This encodes CASRTTSGRVNEQFF.

This clonotype was seen ten or more times. This chain uses TRBV25-1 with TRBJ2-1; TRBD2 aligns across 11 bases. The germline gives CDR1 MGHDK, CDR2 SYGVNS. The CDR3 sequence is 14 residues long. V dropped 8 bases and J dropped 4; count of bases not matched to a gene: 4. CDR3 nucleotide sequence: TGTGCCAGCGGGACTAGCGGACGATACAATGAGCAGTTCTTC. This sequence encodes CASGTSGRYNEQFF.

This clonotype was seen only a few times. The rearrangement uses TRBV24-1 and TRBJ2-5; a possible D gene is TRBD1 (6 bases). Deletions cut 3 bases from V and 5 bases from J, with 15 bases between. The CDR3 extends over 15 amino acids. CDR1 KGHDR and CDR2 SFDVKD come from the germline V gene. The CDR3 sequence is CATSDPIQGFETQYF. The CDR3 nucleotides read TGTGCCACCAGTGATCCAATACAGGGATTCGAGACCCAGTACTTC.

This clonotype came up many times. This rearrangement joins TRBV12-5 to TRBJ2-5, with D possibly TRBD2 on 6 matching bases. This CDR3 contains 15 residues. The V end was cut by 3 bases, the J end by 2 bases, with 13 bases between. In germline, CDR1 is LGHNT, CDR2 FRNRAP. In nucleotides, the CDR3 is TGTGCTAGTGGTTTTGGGGGGTTAAGACAAGAGACCCAGTACTTC. Residues: CASGFGGLRQETQYF.

This clonotype was recorded at least ten times. The rearrangement uses TRBV7-2 and TRBJ1-1; D remains ambiguous. The germline CDR1 and CDR2 sequences are SGHTA and FQGNSA. V lost 3 bases, J lost 0 bases, and 14 bases lay in between. This CDR3 spans 16 amino acids. The CDR3, as DNA: TGTGCCAGCAGCTTCCCCGCGGGCAGCCTGAACACTGAAGCTTTCTTT. Translating it yields CASSFPAGSLNTEAFF.

The chain carries TRBV6-1 and TRBJ2-7, with 7 bases matching TRBD1. Germline CDR1 MNHNS, CDR2 SASEGT. Trimming took 5 bases from V and 2 from J; bases not matched to a gene: 3. The CDR3 totals 13 residues. The chain's CDR3 is CASSIDRAYEQYF. CDR3 coding DNA: TGTGCCAGCAGTATAGACAGGGCCTACGAGCAGTACTTC.

The chain joins TRBV27 to TRBJ1-1, with D possibly TRBD1 on 5 matching bases. Trimming took off 5 bases at V and 0 bases at J, with 19 bases between the two ends. The CDR3 spans 17 residues. CDR1 is MNHEY and CDR2 is SMNVEV in the germline V gene (reference sequence). Written as DNA, the CDR3 is TGTGCCAGCAGTACTACGGGGACGGTTGAACTGAACACTGAAGCTTTCTTT. This encodes CASSTTGTVELNTEAFF.

The chain uses TRBV5-1 and TRBJ2-6, with D unclear. The CDR3 runs to 16 residues. V lost 3 bases and J 0 bases, leaving 10 bases between the germline ends. CDR1 is SGHRS and CDR2 is YFSETQ in the germline V gene. The CDR3 DNA is TGCGCCAGCAGCTACCCAGACATCTCTGGGGCCAACGTCCTGACTTTC. It yields the protein CASSYPDISGANVLTF. The full variable domain, with the rest looked up from reference TRBV5-1 and TRBJ2-6, is KAGVTQTPRYLIKTRGQQVTLSCSPISGHRSVSWYQQTPGQGLQFLFEYFSETQRNKGNFPGRFSGRQFSNSRSEMNVSTLELGDSALYLCASSYPDISGANVLTFGAGSRLTVL.

This clonotype was detected once. The chain recombines TRBV20-1 with TRBJ2-7; 14 positions match TRBD2. Trimming at V came to 1 base and at J to 5 bases, leaving 7 bases not matched to a gene. CDR1 is DFQATT and CDR2 is SNEGSKA in the germline V gene (reference sequence). CDR3 length: 16 amino acids. The CDR3 protein is CSARGLAGGAPDEQYF. In DNA form, the CDR3 reads TGCAGTGCTAGAGGACTAGCGGGGGGGGCCCCCGACGAGCAGTACTTC.

This clonotype has ten or more counts. V usage is TRBV11-3 and J usage is TRBJ2-5; D is ambiguous. Germline CDR1 SGHNT, CDR2 YENEEA. The V gene lost 0 bases and the J gene lost 6 bases, with 5 bases spanning the gap. This CDR3 has 12 residues. DNA of the CDR3: TGTGCCAGCAGCTTAGAAGGTCAGACCCAGTACTTC. Encoded protein: CASSLEGQTQYF.

This clonotype was seen many times. J is TRBJ2-1 and V is TRBV11-3, with TRBD1 as a possible D gene (5 bases). The germline V gene encodes CDR1 SGHNT and CDR2 YENEEA. The CDR3 is 14 residues long. The ends were cut back, 3 bases at V and 5 bases at J, with 11 bases in the middle. The CDR3 reads CASSFRQGNNEQFF. The CDR3 bases are TGTGCCAGCAGCTTTCGGCAGGGCAACAATGAGCAGTTCTTC.

This clonotype was recorded many times. The CDR3 loop is CASSLRTGNYGYTF. The CDR3 DNA is TGTGCCAGCAGCCTACGGACAGGGAACTATGGCTACACCTTC. The chain links TRBV7-9 to TRBJ1-2, with 8 nucleotides matching TRBD1. Trimming removed 5 bases from V and 2 bases from J; junction bases left unmatched: 4. Germline CDR1 SEHNR, CDR2 FQNEAQ (reference sequence). This CDR3 is 14 amino acids long.

This clonotype was observed many times. The chain recombines TRBV6-9 with TRBJ2-7; 7 bases line up with TRBD2. CDR1 and CDR2 from the germline V gene are MNHGY and SVAAGI. This CDR3 region has 12 residues. With V trimmed by 10 bases and J by 3 bases, 6 bases remained unmatched. For the CDR3, the DNA is TGTGCCACCGCTCTAGCGGACTACGAGCAGTACTTC. It encodes CATALADYEQYF.

This clonotype has at least ten counts. The chain couples TRBV28 to TRBJ1-5; maybe TRBD1 (5 bases). Germline CDR1 MDHEN, CDR2 SYDVKM. With 4 bases removed from V and 3 bases from J, the gap between germline ends came to 13 bases. The CDR3 loop spans 15 amino acids. The CDR3 region is CASSWVRQYNQPQHF. The CDR3 coding sequence is TGTGCCAGCAGTTGGGTCCGACAGTACAATCAGCCCCAGCATTTT.

Ten or more counts support this clonotype. The rearrangement uses TRBV6-6 and TRBJ1-2, with a possible D match to TRBD1 (5 bases). The V gene lost 2 bases and the J gene lost 8 bases, with 9 bases spanning the gap. The CDR3 totals 12 residues. Germline assignment: CDR1 MNHNY and CDR2 SVGAGI (reference sequence). The DNA for the CDR3 is TGTGCCAGCAGTTACAAAGGGGAGGGCTACACCTTC. It codes for CASSYKGEGYTF.

This chain uses TRBV11-2 with TRBJ2-5; TRBD2 matches at 11 bases. Germline CDR1 and CDR2: SGHAT and FQNNGV. With V trimmed by 6 bases and J by 1 base, 4 bases remained unmatched. This CDR3 comprises 15 residues. DNA of the CDR3: TGTGCCAGCAGGTATAGCGGGGGGGCCCAAGAGACCCAGTACTTC. Its protein is CASRYSGGAQETQYF.

This chain uses TRBV10-2 with TRBJ1-5; 7 positions match TRBD1. Looked up from germline, CDR1 is WSHSY and CDR2 is SAAADI. V shed 2 bases, J shed 3 bases, and the junction held 7 bases outside the gene matches. CDR3 size: 16 residues. The CDR3 is CASSESLTGPNQPQHF. CDR3 in DNA: TGCGCCAGCAGTGAGAGTTTGACAGGGCCCAATCAGCCCCAGCATTTT.

This clonotype showed up many times. CDR3 protein: CASRPGQARSPQHF. The CDR3 DNA follows: TGTGCCAGCAGGCCGGGACAAGCCCGCAGCCCCCAGCATTTT. The rearrangement links TRBV28 to TRBJ1-5; D is possibly TRBD1 (6 bases). The germline V and J ends were trimmed by 6 bases and 10 bases, with 19 bases remaining between them. This CDR3 has 14 residues. CDR1 MDHEN and CDR2 SYDVKM come from the germline V gene.

This clonotype appeared many times. The chain has TRBV6-2 or TRBV6-3 and TRBJ2-1, with 11 bases identical to TRBD2. Per germline, CDR1 MNHEY and CDR2 SVGEGT. The CDR3 consists of 17 residues. Trimming at V came to 3 bases and at J to 8 bases, leaving 12 bases not matched to a gene. CDR3 amino acids: CASSYILAGGQGDEQFF. Written as DNA, the CDR3 is TGTGCCAGCAGTTATATCCTAGCGGGAGGCCAAGGGGATGAGCAGTTCTTC.

There are many counts of this clonotype. The chain recombines TRBV11-1 with TRBJ2-1; 11 positions match TRBD2. Trimming took 5 bases from V and 7 from J; bases not matched to a gene: 10. CDR3 size: 16 residues. Per the germline V gene, CDR1 is SGHAT and CDR2 is FQDESV (reference sequence). CDR3 sequence (DNA): TGTGCCAGCAGCGCCGATAGCGGGAGGGCCAGGAATGAGCAGTTCTTC. Amino acids: CASSADSGRARNEQFF.

This clonotype was picked up a small number of times. The CDR3 protein is CATSRDFAGTEAFF. The CDR3 coding sequence is TGTGCCACCAGCAGAGATTTTGCAGGCACTGAAGCTTTCTTT. V usage is TRBV15 and J usage is TRBJ1-1, with D unresolved. There are 14 residues in the CDR3. CDR1 and CDR2 from the germline V gene are LNHNV and YYDKDF (reference sequence). Deletions cut 0 bases from V and 4 bases from J, with 9 bases between. Supplemented by reference TRBV15 and TRBJ1-1, the full variable domain reads DAMVIQNPRYQVTQFGKPVTLSCSQTLNHNVMYWYQQKSSQAPKLLFHYYDKDFNNEADTPDNFQSRRPNTSFCFLDIRSPGLGDTAMYLCATSRDFAGTEAFFGQGTRLTVV.

This clonotype was seen a few times. J is TRBJ2-5 and V is TRBV24-1; weak D call: TRBD1 (6 bases). Trimming took 4 bases from V and 0 from J, leaving 14 bases between them. In germline, CDR1 is KGHDR, CDR2 SFDVKD. The CDR3 has 16 residues. CDR3 amino acids: CATSDGGKGDQETQYF. Written as DNA, the CDR3 is TGTGCCACCAGTGACGGCGGAAAGGGGGACCAAGAGACCCAGTACTTC.